The T cell receptor beta chain under discussion was sequenced for a study of PD-L1 blockade in urothelial cancer. At the level of the study: Intravenous atezolizumab, 1,200 mg every 3 weeks, was begun by patients in the mid-2010s. Findings and limits, study-wide: In blood sampled pretreatment, TCR clonality below the median predicted better survival. By 3 weeks, tumor-associated blood clones had expanded more in durable-benefit patients.

The CDR3 contains 12 residues. With 2 bases removed from V and 5 bases from J, the gap between germline ends came to 5 bases. The germline gives CDR1 SGHAT, CDR2 FQNNGV. Data came from immunoSEQ multiplex PCR; TCRdb stores just in-frame clones and leaves some out. There are some 120,000 clones in the sample; about 91% occur only once, and 3% to 4.5% lies in the top ten. As regards this clone: What it binds is not known.

The time point: peripheral blood 6 weeks after treatment start. Patients each gave 1 to 8 samples, pretreatment and on-treatment. This chain links TRBV11-2 with TRBJ2-3, with no clear D. The sequence derives from a man in his sixties with urothelial cancer. The source was PBMCs, collected around atezolizumab (anti-PD-L1) treatment. The CDR3 nucleotides read TGTGCCAGCAGCTTATCCGGAGATACGCAGTATTTT. Residues: CASSLSGDTQYF. Looking up the rest from reference TRBV11-2 and TRBJ2-3 gives the full variable domain: EAGVAQSPRYKIIEKRQSVAFWCNPISGHATLYWYQQILGQGPKLLIQFQNNGVVDDSQLPKDRFSAERLKGVDSTLKIQPAKLEDSAVYLCASSLSGDTQYFGPGTRLTVL.